In its sample, the clone carrying this TCR beta chain was seen many times. The antigen remains unidentified. CDR3 size: 13 residues. The V gene's germline CDR1 is DFQATT and CDR2 SNEGSKA (reference sequence). The V end lost 4 bases, the J end lost 6 bases, and 13 bases lay between the germline ends. The data originate from a study of early T cells in non-severe SARS-CoV-2 infection. Study-level background: Unsorted whole-blood RNA was sequenced in bulk, leaving chains unpaired.

Findings and caveats of the study: Matching with VDJdb favored anti-spike CD8 responses (missing private and CD4 specificities).

In the library, individual cDNA molecules carried attached unique molecular identifiers. MiXCR was run by TCRdb on the 5' RACE reads, yielding one entry per CDR3 protein. This table holds 50,000 or so distinct CDR3 sequences, roughly 4% found once. The sequenced sample was whole blood. The origin of this receptor is an adult who was a healthcare worker with PCR-confirmed SARS-CoV-2 infection or an uninfected control (not recorded which). The gene calls are TRBV20-1 and TRBJ2-1, with unresolved D. The CDR3 is CSATVPEFNEQFF. DNA for the CDR3: TGCAGTGCTACGGTCCCAGAATTCAATGAGCAGTTCTTC.